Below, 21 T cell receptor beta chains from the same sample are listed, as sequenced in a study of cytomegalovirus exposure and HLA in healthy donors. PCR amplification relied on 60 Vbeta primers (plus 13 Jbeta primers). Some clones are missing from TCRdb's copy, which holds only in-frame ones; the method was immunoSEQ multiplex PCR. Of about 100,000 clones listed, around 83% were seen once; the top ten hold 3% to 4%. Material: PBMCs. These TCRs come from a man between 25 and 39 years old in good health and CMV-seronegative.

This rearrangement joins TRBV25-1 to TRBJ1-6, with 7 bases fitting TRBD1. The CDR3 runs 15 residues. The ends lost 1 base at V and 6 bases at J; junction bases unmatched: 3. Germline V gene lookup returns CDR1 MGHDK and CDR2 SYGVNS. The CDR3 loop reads CASSEWDRPNSPLHF. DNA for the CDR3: TGTGCCAGCAGTGAATGGGACAGACCTAATTCACCCCTCCACTTT.

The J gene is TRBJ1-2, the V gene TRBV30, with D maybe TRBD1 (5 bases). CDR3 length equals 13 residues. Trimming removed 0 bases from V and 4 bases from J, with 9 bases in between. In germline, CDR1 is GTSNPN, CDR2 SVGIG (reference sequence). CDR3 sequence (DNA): TGTGCCTGGAGTGTCTGGACAAGCTATGGCTACACCTTC. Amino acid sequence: CAWSVWTSYGYTF.

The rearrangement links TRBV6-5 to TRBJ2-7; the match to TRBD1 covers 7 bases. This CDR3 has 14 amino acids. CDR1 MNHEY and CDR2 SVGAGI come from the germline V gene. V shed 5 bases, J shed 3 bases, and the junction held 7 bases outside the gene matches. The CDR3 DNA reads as TGTGCCAGCAGTAATACAGGGGATTTCTACGAGCAGTACTTC. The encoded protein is CASSNTGDFYEQYF.

CDR3 nucleotides: TGTGCCAGCAGTCGACAGGGGTTGACTGAAGCTTTCTTT. Its translation: CASSRQGLTEAFF. V gene TRBV27 combines with J gene TRBJ1-1, with 8 nucleotides matching TRBD1. This CDR3 has 13 residues. Per germline, CDR1 MNHEY and CDR2 SMNVEV (reference sequence). V trimming: 5 bases; J trimming: 5 bases; junction bases outside the gene matches: 4.

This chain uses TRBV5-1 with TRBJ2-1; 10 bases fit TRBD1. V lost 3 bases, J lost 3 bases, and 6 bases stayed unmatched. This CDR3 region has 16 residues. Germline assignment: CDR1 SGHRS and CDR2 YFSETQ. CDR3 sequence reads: CASSSSTGGFYNEQFF. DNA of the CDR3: TGCGCCAGCAGCTCTTCGACAGGGGGCTTCTACAATGAGCAGTTCTTC.

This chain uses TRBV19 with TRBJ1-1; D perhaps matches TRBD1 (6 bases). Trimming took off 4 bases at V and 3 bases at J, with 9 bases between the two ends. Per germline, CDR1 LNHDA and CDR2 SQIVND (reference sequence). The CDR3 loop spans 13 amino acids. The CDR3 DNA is TGTGCCAGTAGTAAACAGGGAGACACTGAAGCTTTCTTT. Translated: CASSKQGDTEAFF.

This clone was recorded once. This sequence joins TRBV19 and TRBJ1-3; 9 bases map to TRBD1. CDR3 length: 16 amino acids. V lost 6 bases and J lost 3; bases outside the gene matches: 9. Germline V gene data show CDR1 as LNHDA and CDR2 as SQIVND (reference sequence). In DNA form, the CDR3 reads TGTGCCAGTAGAGCGGACAGGGGATATTTTGGAAACACCATATATTTT. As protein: CASRADRGYFGNTIYF.

CDR3 amino acids: CSVEDGTSGAYEQYF. In nucleotides, the CDR3 is TGCAGCGTTGAAGATGGGACTAGCGGAGCCTACGAGCAGTACTTC. The chain has TRBV29-1 and TRBJ2-7, with 11 bases identical to TRBD2. Looked up from germline, CDR1 is SQVTM and CDR2 is ANQGSEA. Trimming took 0 bases from V and 2 from J; bases not matched to a gene: 3. The CDR3 consists of 15 residues.

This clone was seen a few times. The chain's CDR3 is CASSTQFNRHTEAFF. The CDR3 DNA reads TGTGCCAGCAGTACACAATTTAATCGCCACACTGAAGCTTTCTTT. This chain links TRBV28 with TRBJ1-1; D is unclear. Looked up from germline, CDR1 is MDHEN and CDR2 is SYDVKM. Trimming cost V 5 bases and J 3 bases, with 16 bases left between them. This CDR3 contains 15 residues.

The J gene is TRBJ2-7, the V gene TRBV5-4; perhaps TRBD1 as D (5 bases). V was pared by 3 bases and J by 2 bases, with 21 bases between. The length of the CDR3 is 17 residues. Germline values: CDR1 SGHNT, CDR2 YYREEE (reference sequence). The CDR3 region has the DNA TGTGCCAGCAGCTCATTCCTACAGGTTGGTGTTGCCTACGAGCAGTACTTC. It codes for CASSSFLQVGVAYEQYF. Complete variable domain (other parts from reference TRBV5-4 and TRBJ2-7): ETGVTQSPTHLIKTRGQQVTLRCSSQSGHNTVSWYQQALGQGPQFIFQYYREEENGRGNFPPRFSGLQFPNYSSELNVNALELDDSALYLCASSSFLQVGVAYEQYFGPGTRLTVT.

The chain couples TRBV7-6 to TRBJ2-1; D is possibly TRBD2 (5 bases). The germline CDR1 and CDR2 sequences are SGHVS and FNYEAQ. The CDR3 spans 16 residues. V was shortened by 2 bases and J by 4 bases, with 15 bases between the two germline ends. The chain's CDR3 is CASSLRASGRYNEQFF. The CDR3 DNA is TGTGCCAGCAGCTTAAGGGCTAGTGGGAGATACAATGAGCAGTTCTTC.

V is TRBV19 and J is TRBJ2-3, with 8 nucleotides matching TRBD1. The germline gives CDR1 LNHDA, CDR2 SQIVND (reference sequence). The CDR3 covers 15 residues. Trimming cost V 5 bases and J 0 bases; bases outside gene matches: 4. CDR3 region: CASSGRTGSTDTQYF. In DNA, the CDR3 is TGTGCCAGTAGTGGCCGGACAGGGAGCACAGATACGCAGTATTTT.

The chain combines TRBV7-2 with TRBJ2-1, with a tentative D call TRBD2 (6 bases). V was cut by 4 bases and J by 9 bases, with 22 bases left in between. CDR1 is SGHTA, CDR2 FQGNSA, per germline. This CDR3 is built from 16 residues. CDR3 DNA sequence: TGTGCCAGCAGCTCCAACCGGGTAGGGGCGGGAACTGAGCAGTTCTTC. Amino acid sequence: CASSSNRVGAGTEQFF.

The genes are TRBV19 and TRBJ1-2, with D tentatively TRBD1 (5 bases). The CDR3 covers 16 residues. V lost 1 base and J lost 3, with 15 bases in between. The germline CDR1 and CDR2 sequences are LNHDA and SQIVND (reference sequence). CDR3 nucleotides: TGTGCCAGTAGTATAGTTGGAGGGGCTGGTGACTATGGCTACACCTTC. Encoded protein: CASSIVGGAGDYGYTF.

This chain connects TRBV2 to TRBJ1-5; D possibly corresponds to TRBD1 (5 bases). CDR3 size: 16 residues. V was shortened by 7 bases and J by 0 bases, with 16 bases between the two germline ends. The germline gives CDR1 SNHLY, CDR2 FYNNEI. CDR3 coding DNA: TGTGCCAGCATTGATCCGCGACAGAATAGCAATCAGCCCCAGCATTTT. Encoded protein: CASIDPRQNSNQPQHF.

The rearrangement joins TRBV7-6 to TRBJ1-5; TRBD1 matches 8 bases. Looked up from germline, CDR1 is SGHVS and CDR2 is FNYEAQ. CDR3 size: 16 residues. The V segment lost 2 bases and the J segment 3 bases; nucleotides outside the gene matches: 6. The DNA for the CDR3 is TGTGCCAGCAGCTTATTAACAGGGGGTGACAATCAGCCCCAGCATTTT. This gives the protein CASSLLTGGDNQPQHF.

The CDR3 loop reads CASSLPDRTYEQYF. The DNA for the CDR3 is TGTGCCAGCAGTTTACCCGACAGAACCTACGAGCAGTACTTC. This chain uses TRBV28 with TRBJ2-7, with TRBD1 as a possible D gene (5 bases). The CDR3 runs to 14 residues. CDR1 is MDHEN, CDR2 SYDVKM, per germline. V lost 2 bases to trimming and J lost 2 bases, with 10 bases between them. Full variable domain (rest looked up from reference TRBV28 and TRBJ2-7): DVKVTQSSRYLVKRTGEKVFLECVQDMDHENMFWYRQDPGLGLRLIYFSYDVKMKEKGDIPEGYSVSREKKERFSLILESASTNQTSMYLCASSLPDRTYEQYFGPGTRLTVT.

CDR3 sequence: CSVKTGNTEAFF. For the CDR3, the DNA is TGCAGCGTGAAAACAGGGAACACTGAAGCTTTCTTT. The chain combines TRBV29-1 with TRBJ1-1; tentatively, D is TRBD1 (5 bases). V shed 6 bases and J shed 1 base, with 9 bases lying between them. CDR1 and CDR2 from the germline V gene are SQVTM and ANQGSEA. This CDR3 has 12 residues.

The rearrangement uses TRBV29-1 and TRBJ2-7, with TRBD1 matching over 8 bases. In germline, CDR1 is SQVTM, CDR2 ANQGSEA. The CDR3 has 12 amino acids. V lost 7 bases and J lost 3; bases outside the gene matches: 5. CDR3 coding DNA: TGCAGCGCCAGGACAGGGAACTACGAGCAGTACTTC. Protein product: CSARTGNYEQYF.

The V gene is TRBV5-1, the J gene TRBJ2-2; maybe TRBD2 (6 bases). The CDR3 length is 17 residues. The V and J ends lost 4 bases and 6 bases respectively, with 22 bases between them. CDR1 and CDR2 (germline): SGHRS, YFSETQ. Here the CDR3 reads CASSPGFGGEGAGELFF. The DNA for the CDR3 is TGCGCCAGCAGCCCTGGATTCGGCGGGGAAGGGGCCGGGGAGCTGTTTTTT.

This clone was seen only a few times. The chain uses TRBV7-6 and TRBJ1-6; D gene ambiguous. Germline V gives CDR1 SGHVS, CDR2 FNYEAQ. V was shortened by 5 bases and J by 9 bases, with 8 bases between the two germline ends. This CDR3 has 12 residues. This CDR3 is CASSPIISPLHF. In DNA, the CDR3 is TGTGCCAGCAGCCCTATTATTTCACCCCTCCACTTT.